This note documents a single TCR beta chain sequence. The data are from a study of blood T cell repertoires in COVID-19. Background on the study: Sample material is recorded as cDNA or gDNA derived from T cells, B-cell-depleted T cells, or PBMCs.

Here immunoSEQ multiplex PCR was the method, and the copy in TCRdb shows in-frame clones only, minus some. The sample records roughly 500,000 clones, roughly 89% being singletons. The CDR3 runs 10 residues. Trimming removed 9 bases at V and 16 bases at J, with 16 bases between. Per germline, CDR1 MNHEY and CDR2 SMNVEV (reference sequence). What was sequenced was peripheral blood. The chain employs TRBV27 and TRBJ1-5; the D gene is possibly TRBD1 (6 bases). The TCR was taken from a man between 18 and 35 years old with COVID-19, enrolled during active disease. This CDR3 is CARTQGKKHF. The CDR3 bases are TGTGCCAGAACTCAGGGGAAAAAACATTTT.